Following are 21 T cell receptor beta chains from one sample sequenced in a study of blood T cells in healthy people across ages. Primed by a sample-barcoded 5' primer and a J-beta primer mix, a second PCR proceeded for 7 to 11 cycles. TCRdb fed the 5' RACE reads into MiXCR, producing one record per CDR3 protein. The sample has about 930,000 distinct CDR3 sequences, just under 30% seen once. Separately, the same data were catalogued under a study of T cells of mothers and their children.

Sequenced sample: blood. The source of these receptors is a woman between 35 and 50 years old in good health.

This sequence joins TRBV5-1 and TRBJ1-1; TRBD1 might be the D (6 bases). V was trimmed by 0 bases and J by 1 base, leaving 10 bases between them. Germline V gene sequence: CDR1 SGHRS, CDR2 YFSETQ. The CDR3 extends over 15 amino acids. The CDR3 is CASSLEGQRNTEAFF. The DNA of the CDR3 is TGCGCCAGCAGCTTGGAAGGACAGAGGAACACTGAAGCTTTCTTT.

This clonotype was counted a few times. V and J are TRBV4-2 and TRBJ2-1, with 7 bases identical to TRBD1. Germline CDR1 reads LGHNA; CDR2 reads YNFKEQ. The CDR3 spans 15 residues. J gave up 7 bases and V 5 bases, and 11 bases lay outside the gene matches. The CDR3 DNA reads as TGTGCCAGCAGCTCAAGGGGGCCAGGTAGTAATGAGCAGTTCTTC. It is translated as CASSSRGPGSNEQFF.

This chain joins TRBV12-3 or TRBV12-4 and TRBJ1-2; 7 bases line up with TRBD1. The CDR3 covers 13 residues. Trimming removed 8 bases from V and 4 bases from J; junction bases left unmatched: 7. As DNA, the CDR3 is TGTGCCAGCTTACGACAGGGAAGCTATGGCTACACCTTC. Translated: CASLRQGSYGYTF.

This clonotype occurred a few times. V gene TRBV7-9 combines with J gene TRBJ2-5, with a possible D match to TRBD1 (5 bases). Per germline, CDR1 SEHNR and CDR2 FQNEAQ (reference sequence). V lost 5 bases and J 1 base, leaving 11 bases between the germline ends. The CDR3 consists of 14 residues. This CDR3 reads CASSPVDTQETQYF. The CDR3 region has the DNA TGTGCCAGCAGCCCAGTGGACACCCAAGAGACCCAGTACTTC.

The V call is TRBV27, the J call TRBJ2-2; D unresolved. Germline CDR1 MNHEY, CDR2 SMNVEV (reference sequence). CDR3 length: 13 residues. V gave up 3 bases and J gave up 9 bases, with 11 bases separating them. For the CDR3, the DNA is TGTGCCAGCAGTTTGAACACCAAGCGGGAGCTGTTTTTT. It yields the protein CASSLNTKRELFF.

CDR3 protein: CSASGQEGSPLHF. CDR3 bases: TGCAGTGCTTCGGGACAGGAAGGTTCACCCCTCCACTTT. This chain connects TRBV20-1 to TRBJ1-6, with TRBD1 identical over 8 bases. Losses at the gene ends were 5 bases for V and 9 bases for J; bases not matched to a gene: 6. Germline CDR1 is DFQATT and CDR2 is SNEGSKA (reference sequence). The CDR3 has 13 amino acids.

The rearrangement links TRBV7-2 to TRBJ2-3; TRBD2 is a possible D gene (6 bases). CDR3 length: 16 residues. V was pared by 2 bases and J by 3 bases, with 15 bases between. CDR1 SGHTA and CDR2 FQGNSA come from the germline V gene. The CDR3 protein is CASSLMAGRGTDTQYF. CDR3 nucleotides: TGTGCCAGCAGCTTAATGGCGGGGAGAGGGACAGATACGCAGTATTTT.

In its sample, this clonotype was seen a few times. CDR3 nucleotides: TGTGCCAGCAGTTGGGCCCGGACAGGGAACTACGAGCAGTACTTC. This gives the protein CASSWARTGNYEQYF. The rearrangement joins TRBV28 to TRBJ2-7; TRBD1 agrees at 8 bases. The CDR3 is made up of 15 amino acids. The germline V gene encodes CDR1 MDHEN and CDR2 SYDVKM. V gave up 4 bases and J gave up 3 bases; unmatched junction bases: 8.

In its sample, this clonotype was seen a few times. The chain combines TRBV9 with TRBJ1-6; D gene unclear. Germline assignment: CDR1 SGDLS and CDR2 YYNGEE. The CDR3 is 13 residues long. Trimming stripped 0 bases from V and 8 bases from J, with 6 bases between. The CDR3 bases are TGTGCCAGCAGCGTAGAAGGGTATTCACCCCTCCACTTT. Amino acids: CASSVEGYSPLHF.

This clonotype was observed a handful of times. This sequence may be a read error, since a much larger clone differs from it by one base. The chain recombines TRBV29-1 with TRBJ2-7, with D uncertain. The V end was cut by 7 bases, the J end by 7 bases, with 20 bases between. Germline V gene data show CDR1 as SQVTM and CDR2 as ANQGSEA. CDR3 length equals 13 residues. CDR3 amino acids: CSAPSDRLIEQYF. The CDR3 coding sequence is TGCAGCGCCCCCTCCGACCGACTCATTGAGCAGTACTTC.

This chain links TRBV6-1 with TRBJ2-1; D remains ambiguous. V lost 7 bases, J lost 5 bases, and 15 bases lay in between. CDR1 is MNHNS and CDR2 is SASEGT in the germline V gene. CDR3 length equals 14 residues. The CDR3 DNA is TGTGCCAGCAAAACTCCCGAAACTGACAATGAGCAGTTCTTC. Translating gives CASKTPETDNEQFF.

This clonotype was counted once. The V and J genes are TRBV5-1 and TRBJ2-5; 8 nucleotides match TRBD1. The J call could be wrong; TRBJ2-7 is a better fit for the DNA end. This CDR3 spans 14 amino acids. Germline CDR1 reads SGHRS; CDR2 reads YFSETQ. The CDR3 sequence: CASSYGTGGAEQYF. Here the CDR3 DNA reads TGCGCCAGCAGCTACGGGACAGGCGGGGCCGAGCAGTACTTC.

Remarks on this clonotype: A much larger clone differs from this one at a single base, so this may be a read error. The CDR3 DNA follows: TGCGCCAGCAGCCCCGTAGATGAGGGCGCGGGCTATGAGCAGTTCTTC. It is translated as CASSPVDEGAGYEQFF. The genes are TRBV5-1 and TRBJ2-1, with D possibly TRBD2 on 5 matching bases. This CDR3 comprises 16 residues. From germline, CDR1 is SGHRS and CDR2 YFSETQ. Between the trimmed V and J ends, which lost 4 bases and 8 bases, there was a span of 22 bases. The variable domain in full, completed from reference TRBV5-1 and TRBJ2-1, reads KAGVTQTPRYLIKTRGQQVTLSCSPISGHRSVSWYQQTPGQGLQFLFEYFSETQRNKGNFPGRFSGRQFSNSRSEMNVSTLELGDSALYLCASSPVDEGAGYEQFFGPGTRLTVL.

This rearrangement joins TRBV14 to TRBJ1-6, with D tentatively TRBD1 (5 bases). Trimming took 4 bases from V and 14 from J, leaving 12 bases between them. The CDR3 has 12 amino acids. The germline CDR1 and CDR2 sequences are SGHDN and FVKESK. The DNA for the CDR3 is TGTGCCAGCAGCCTTCGGAGGGGCACCCTCCACTTT. It yields the protein CASSLRRGTLHF.

This clonotype has a handful of counts. The rearrangement links TRBV3-1 to TRBJ2-7; a weak D match, TRBD2 (6 bases). With 4 bases removed from V and 6 bases from J, the gap between germline ends came to 10 bases. This CDR3 contains 12 residues. Germline CDR1 is LGHDT and CDR2 is YNNKEL (reference sequence). As DNA, the CDR3 is TGTGCCAGCAGCCGGGACTCCCGCGAGCAGTACTTC. This gives the protein CASSRDSREQYF.

The chain has TRBV27 and TRBJ2-7, with 13 bases matching TRBD2. Trimming removed 5 bases from V and 7 bases from J; junction bases left unmatched: 8. From germline, CDR1 is MNHEY and CDR2 SMNVEV (reference sequence). There are 15 residues in the CDR3. The CDR3 protein is CASSPTSGGALEQYF. CDR3 sequence (DNA): TGTGCCAGCAGTCCAACTAGCGGGGGGGCACTAGAGCAGTACTTC.

This clonotype was picked up a small number of times. This may be a read error: a much more frequent sequence differs by one nucleotide. The chain combines TRBV7-9 with TRBJ2-3; D is undetermined. V shed 4 bases and J shed 2 bases, with 13 bases lying between them. Germline CDR1 is SEHNR and CDR2 is FQNEAQ (reference sequence). This CDR3 spans 15 amino acids. The CDR3 protein is CASSSRQTDTDTQYF. The CDR3 DNA reads as TGTGCCAGCAGCTCGCGGCAGACGGACACAGATACGCAGTATTTT.

The table lists this clonotype with many counts. This rearrangement joins TRBV18 to TRBJ2-5; D is unresolved. This CDR3 contains 14 residues. CDR1 and CDR2 from the germline V gene are KGHSH and LQKENI. Trimming left V 2 bases short and J 0 bases short, with 7 bases between. The CDR3, as DNA: TGTGCCAGCTCACCAGTCGACCACCAAGAGACCCAGTACTTC. Translation gives CASSPVDHQETQYF. Combining the CDR3 with reference TRBV18 and TRBJ2-5 gives the whole variable domain NAGVMQNPRHLVRRRGQEARLRCSPMKGHSHVYWYRQLPEEGLKFMVYLQKENIIDESGMPKERFSAEFPKEGPSILRIQQVVRGDSAAYFCASSPVDHQETQYFGPGTRLLVL.

V usage is TRBV7-8 and J usage is TRBJ2-5; TRBD2 is a possible D gene (5 bases). Germline assignment: CDR1 SGHVS and CDR2 FQNEAQ. This CDR3 is built from 16 residues. V was clipped by 5 bases and J by 1 base, with 17 bases between them. CDR3 in DNA: TGTGCCAGCAGCCCACTTATAGGAGGAACCCAAGAGACCCAGTACTTC. Protein sequence: CASSPLIGGTQETQYF.

DNA for the CDR3: TGCGCCAGCAGCTTGGGAGGCTCCCCGTTCGAGCAGTACTTC. Translating gives CASSLGGSPFEQYF. The J gene is TRBJ2-5, the V gene TRBV5-1; D ambiguous. The J call may be mistaken, given a closer DNA end match to TRBJ2-7. The germline V gene encodes CDR1 SGHRS and CDR2 YFSETQ. This CDR3 has 14 residues.

The gene calls are TRBV3-1 and TRBJ2-2; the D is unclear. CDR1 is LGHDT, CDR2 YNNKEL, per germline (reference sequence). V lost 4 bases and J lost 0, with 12 bases in between. This CDR3 spans 16 amino acids. The CDR3 DNA reads TGTGCCAGCAGCCCTACTGCCAGATCGAACACCGGGGAGCTGTTTTTT. It translates to CASSPTARSNTGELFF.